This T cell receptor (beta chain) was obtained from a study of human T cells and chemical hapten exposure. Study results and caveats: It was expanded TCRs that formed significantly more large CDR3 similarity clusters than controls did.

In germline, CDR1 is SQVTM, CDR2 ANQGSEA. The V and J ends lost 7 bases and 5 bases respectively, with 16 bases between them. This CDR3 is 13 amino acids long. The time point is: patch test 3, about 24 weeks after DPC sensitization. Treatment reported: therapeutic diphenylcyclopropenone sensitization with weekly scalp DPC. The sample holds a few counts of this clonotype. What it binds is not known. TCRdb reprocessed the RACE reads with MiXCR, giving one entry per CDR3 protein. The repertoire holds over 150,000 distinct CDR3 sequences, with 28% as singletons. The material sequenced was whole blood, taken in connection with sensitization to the hapten diphenylcyclopropenone (DPC). The clonotype comes from a woman younger than 30 with alopecia areata. Some clones in this sample may be carry-over from other donors' samples. The chain recombines TRBV29-1 with TRBJ2-3, with D maybe TRBD2 (6 bases). The CDR3 sequence is CSGRGGAIDTQYF. CDR3 nucleotides: TGCAGCGGACGGGGCGGGGCGATAGATACGCAGTATTTT.